The clone carrying this T cell receptor beta chain was counted only a few times. The target antigen is unknown. This specimen belongs to a study of blood T cells in healthy people across ages. Study summary: Every two T cells gave about one barcoded beta molecule via template switching.

Germline V gene data show CDR1 as SGDLS and CDR2 as YYNGEE. The CDR3 length is 14 residues. Trimming removed 0 bases at V and 7 bases at J, with 14 bases between. A sample-barcoded 5' primer and a J-beta primer mix were used in a second PCR of roughly 7 to 11 cycles. TCRdb reanalysed the 5' RACE reads using MiXCR and keeps one entry per CDR3 protein. The data contain 630,000 or so distinct CDR3 sequences, around 31% of them singletons. Healthy Caucasians from Russia aged about 6 to 95 served as donors. Findings and limits, study-wide: With unsorted PBMCs, a conclusive comparison of naive versus antigen-experienced cells was not possible. Those diversity estimates obtained from one million T cells were thought to be underestimates.

This rearrangement joins TRBV9 to TRBJ2-7, with TRBD2 as a possible D gene (5 bases). The receptor was isolated from an elderly woman in good health. The sequencing input was blood. The CDR3 is CASSVGGTGNEQYF. Written as DNA, the CDR3 is TGTGCCAGCAGCGTAGGCGGAACCGGGAATGAGCAGTACTTC.